These 19 T cell receptor beta chains originate from one sample sequenced in a study of blood T cell repertoires in COVID-19. The table came from immunoSEQ multiplex PCR; TCRdb's copy has only in-frame clones and leaves some out. The table lists roughly 180,000 clones, roughly 84% of them singletons. Sequencing was performed on PBMCs or T cells enriched from blood (not recorded which). These receptors all come from a woman aged 55 to 70 who had recovered from COVID-19.

V and J are TRBV5-4 and TRBJ2-7; possibly TRBD1 for D (7 bases). CDR3 length: 14 amino acids. The germline gives CDR1 SGHNT, CDR2 YYREEE (reference sequence). The germline V and J ends were trimmed by 4 bases and 7 bases, with 18 bases remaining between them. Here the CDR3 DNA reads TGTGCCAGCAGCCCGAGACAGGGAGGAGAGGAGCAGTACTTC. It encodes CASSPRQGGEEQYF. Full variable domain (rest looked up from reference TRBV5-4 and TRBJ2-7): ETGVTQSPTHLIKTRGQQVTLRCSSQSGHNTVSWYQQALGQGPQFIFQYYREEENGRGNFPPRFSGLQFPNYSSELNVNALELDDSALYLCASSPRQGGEEQYFGPGTRLTVT.

The DNA of the CDR3 is TGTGCCAGCAAGGGGTATTTAGAGACCCAGTACTTC. This codes for CASKGYLETQYF. The chain has TRBV2 and TRBJ2-5, with TRBD1 as a possible D gene (5 bases). Germline CDR1 reads SNHLY; CDR2 reads FYNNEI. With 7 bases removed from V and 4 bases from J, the gap between germline ends came to 10 bases. CDR3 length: 12 amino acids.

V gene TRBV7-2 combines with J gene TRBJ2-1, with TRBD2 as a possible D gene (6 bases). In germline, CDR1 is SGHTA, CDR2 FQGNSA. The CDR3 is made up of 14 amino acids. Trimming took off 1 base at V and 9 bases at J, with 13 bases between the two ends. The DNA for the CDR3 is TGTGCCAGCAGCTTAGGCCGACTAGGAGGTGAGCAGTTCTTC. Amino acid sequence: CASSLGRLGGEQFF.

This chain joins TRBV6-1 and TRBJ1-5; D is perhaps TRBD1 (6 bases). Germline CDR1 and CDR2: MNHNS and SASEGT. The CDR3 has 15 amino acids. Deletions cut 2 bases from V and 11 bases from J, with 19 bases between. This CDR3 is CASSEFRTAGLAQHF. In DNA form, the CDR3 reads TGTGCCAGCAGTGAATTCCGGACAGCTGGGTTGGCCCAGCATTTT.

The V call is TRBV30, the J call TRBJ2-6; TRBD1 agrees at 9 bases. Trimming took 2 bases from V and 5 from J; bases not matched to a gene: 7. Per the germline V gene, CDR1 is GTSNPN and CDR2 is SVGIG (reference sequence). CDR3 length equals 16 residues. CDR3 amino acids: CAWSLQGARRANVLTF. CDR3 coding DNA: TGTGCCTGGAGTCTACAGGGGGCGCGCAGGGCCAACGTCCTGACTTTC.

V and J are TRBV5-1 and TRBJ2-5; D unclear. V dropped 1 base and J dropped 5 bases, with 9 bases sitting between them. Germline V CDR1 and CDR2: SGHRS, YFSETQ. This CDR3 comprises 13 residues. CDR3 loop: CASSLNIGETQYF. The DNA for the CDR3 is TGCGCCAGCAGCTTGAACATCGGGGAGACCCAGTACTTC.

V is TRBV18 and J is TRBJ1-1; no firm D call. CDR1 is KGHSH, CDR2 LQKENI, per germline. This CDR3 has 13 residues. Trimming cost V 5 bases and J 1 base, with 8 bases left between them. This CDR3 is CASSDSGNTEAFF. The CDR3 nucleotides are TGTGCCAGCTCAGATTCAGGGAACACTGAAGCTTTCTTT.

This chain connects TRBV2 to TRBJ1-2; D remains ambiguous. Germline V lookup: CDR1 SNHLY, CDR2 FYNNEI. V was cut by 10 bases and J by 0 bases, with 6 bases left in between. The CDR3 has 11 residues. The CDR3 spells CAIQSNYGYTF. The CDR3 nucleotides are TGTGCCATACAGTCTAACTATGGCTACACCTTC. Looking up the rest from reference TRBV2 and TRBJ1-2 gives the full variable domain: EPEVTQTPSHQVTQMGQEVILRCVPISNHLYFYWYRQILGQKVEFLVSFYNNEISEKSEIFDDQFSVERPDGSNFTLKIRSTKLEDSAMYFCAIQSNYGYTFGSGTRLTVV.

The V call is TRBV11-2, the J call TRBJ1-2; TRBD1 agrees at 7 bases. The length of the CDR3 is 15 residues. The germline V gene encodes CDR1 SGHAT and CDR2 FQNNGV. V was pared by 3 bases and J by 8 bases, with 12 bases of the junction left unmatched. The DNA of the CDR3 is TGTGCCAGCAGCTTCCCCGGGACAGCCAGGAGGGGCTACACCTTC. This encodes CASSFPGTARRGYTF.

This clone was counted a single time. The chain has TRBV11-1 and TRBJ2-7; 10 positions agree with TRBD2. The length of the CDR3 is 15 residues. J was trimmed by 1 base and V by 5 bases; bases with no gene match: 5. CDR1 and CDR2 (germline): SGHAT, FQDESV (reference sequence). CDR3 sequence (DNA): TGTGCCAGCAGCCCACTAGCGGGAAGATCCTACGAGCAGTACTTC. Amino acid sequence: CASSPLAGRSYEQYF.

This chain joins TRBV5-1 and TRBJ2-7, with 10 bases fitting TRBD1. This CDR3 is built from 14 residues. The V gene end was trimmed by 1 base and the J gene end by 6 bases; junction bases not matched to a gene: 4. Germline-derived CDR1 and CDR2 are SGHRS and YFSETQ. The CDR3 DNA follows: TGCGCCAGCAGCTTGAAGGGACAGGGGAGCGAGCAGTACTTC. It is translated as CASSLKGQGSEQYF.

The chain carries TRBV25-1 and TRBJ1-2, with TRBD1 identical over 9 bases. This CDR3 has 16 amino acids. Per the germline V gene, CDR1 is MGHDK and CDR2 is SYGVNS. J gave up 7 bases and V 4 bases, and 13 bases lay outside the gene matches. CDR3 amino acids: CASSGDREGGIGGYTF. The CDR3, as DNA: TGTGCCAGCAGTGGGGACAGGGAGGGCGGGATCGGTGGCTACACCTTC.

This clone was recorded once. The rearrangement links TRBV7-8 to TRBJ1-5, with a weak D call TRBD1 (6 bases). Germline loops: CDR1 SGHVS, CDR2 FQNEAQ. This CDR3 spans 16 amino acids. V lost 5 bases, J lost 4 bases, and 18 bases lay in between. CDR3 loop: CASSKEYRDKNQPQHF. As DNA, the CDR3 is TGTGCCAGCAGCAAAGAATACCGGGACAAAAATCAGCCCCAGCATTTT.

J is TRBJ1-1 and V is TRBV3-1 (or the pseudogene TRBV3-2); D might be TRBD1 (6 bases). This CDR3 has 13 amino acids. V was pared by 5 bases and J by 4 bases, with 11 bases between. Per germline, CDR1 LGHDT and CDR2 YNNKEL (reference sequence). The DNA of the CDR3 is TGTGCCAGCAGCTACCAAGGGGGCACTGAAGCTTTCTTT. Its translation is CASSYQGGTEAFF.

The V gene is TRBV29-1, the J gene TRBJ1-5; tentative D call: TRBD1 (5 bases). CDR3 length equals 13 residues. Germline V gene data show CDR1 as SQVTM and CDR2 as ANQGSEA. The V gene lost 7 bases and the J gene lost 0 bases, with 10 bases spanning the gap. The CDR3 loop reads CSGGLSSNQPQHF. CDR3 nucleotides: TGCAGCGGGGGACTGAGTAGCAATCAGCCCCAGCATTTT. Based on the CDR3 plus reference TRBV29-1 and TRBJ1-5, the full variable domain is SAVISQKPSRDICQRGTSLTIQCQVDSQVTMMFWYRQQPGQSLTLIATANQGSEATYESGFVIDKFPISRPNLTFSTLTVSNMSPEDSSIYLCSGGLSSNQPQHFGDGTRLSIL.

This clone was seen only a few times. The chain links TRBV28 to TRBJ1-6, with 7 positions matching TRBD1. Germline V CDR1 and CDR2: MDHEN, SYDVKM. The V segment lost 6 bases and the J segment 7 bases; nucleotides outside the gene matches: 9. This CDR3 is 15 amino acids long. The CDR3: CASRFRQGPNSPLHF. DNA of the CDR3: TGTGCCAGCAGATTCCGACAGGGCCCCAATTCACCCCTCCACTTT. The whole variable domain, filled in from reference TRBV28 and TRBJ1-6, reads DVKVTQSSRYLVKRTGEKVFLECVQDMDHENMFWYRQDPGLGLRLIYFSYDVKMKEKGDIPEGYSVSREKKERFSLILESASTNQTSMYLCASRFRQGPNSPLHFGNGTRLTVT.

The chain has TRBV30 and TRBJ1-1; tentatively, D is TRBD1 (5 bases). Germline lookup yields CDR1 GTSNPN and CDR2 SVGIG (reference sequence). V lost 0 bases and J 1 base, leaving 6 bases between the germline ends. CDR3 length: 13 amino acids. The chain's CDR3 is CAWSVQENTEAFF. CDR3 nucleotides: TGTGCCTGGAGTGTACAGGAGAACACTGAAGCTTTCTTT. The full variable domain, in which reference TRBV30 and TRBJ1-1 provide the parts outside the CDR3, is SQTIHQWPATLVQPVGSPLSLECTVEGTSNPNLYWYRQAAGRGLQLLFYSVGIGQISSEVPQNLSASRPQDRQFILSSKKLLLSDSGFYLCAWSVQENTEAFFGQGTRLTVV.

This clone was seen a few times. The chain combines TRBV6-5 with TRBJ1-4; D gene ambiguous. The germline V and J ends were trimmed by 0 bases and 8 bases, with 7 bases remaining between them. This CDR3 is built from 13 residues. Looked up from germline, CDR1 is MNHEY and CDR2 is SVGAGI. The CDR3 spells CASSYSRREKLFF. Written as DNA, the CDR3 is TGTGCCAGCAGTTACTCGCGGAGAGAAAAACTGTTTTTT.

As regards this clone: Different DNA sequences within this sample yield the same CDR3. The V gene is TRBV18, the J gene TRBJ2-5, with D uncertain. The CDR3 loop spans 13 amino acids. The germline V and J ends were trimmed by 3 bases and 2 bases, with 7 bases remaining between them. From germline, CDR1 is KGHSH and CDR2 LQKENI. The DNA of the CDR3 is TGTGCCAGCTCACCCTTACAACAAGAGACCCAGTACTTC. This gives the protein CASSPLQQETQYF.